This is a list of T cell receptor beta chains from one sample in a study of blood T cell repertoires in COVID-19. Sequencing was performed with immunoSEQ multiplex PCR; in TCRdb, only in-frame clones are kept and a portion is missing. The table includes just over 300,000 clones, around nine tenths detected once. The sample comprised peripheral blood. The receptors here all came from a woman aged 25 to 45 with COVID-19, enrolled during active disease. Each CDR3 is given with its conserved first and last residue. A D gene is named only where the DNA matches it firmly.

TRBV11-2	TRBJ2-7	TRBD1	TGTGCCAGCAGCTTTCTCGCAGGGGGCCACGAGCAGTACTTC	CASSFLAGGHEQYF
TRBV11-2	TRBJ1-4	NA	TGTGCCAGCAGCTTAAGCGGGTCAGCGGGGGAAAAACTGTTTTTT	CASSLSGSAGEKLFF
TRBV7-3	TRBJ2-3	NA	TGTGCCAGCAGCGGCGGAACTAGCACAGATACGCAGTATTTT	CASSGGTSTDTQYF
TRBV5-8	TRBJ2-4	NA	TGTGCCAGCAGCTTCCCGTCCATTCAGTACTTC	CASSFPSIQYF
TRBV5-4	TRBJ2-1	NA	TGTGCCAGCAGCTTAAGGGCGGGTGAGCAGTTCTTC	CASSLRAGEQFF
TRBV7-3	TRBJ1-6	NA	TGTGCCAGCAGCTTAAGAGCGAGCTCCTATAATTCACCCCTCCACTTT	CASSLRASSYNSPLHF
TRBV10-3	TRBJ1-6	NA	TGTGCCATCTCCGAGGGTGTTTATAATTTACCCCTCCACTTT	CAISEGVYNLPLHF
TRBV28	TRBJ1-1	TRBD1	TGTGCCAGCAGTCCGGGACAGAACAGAGAAGCTTTCTTT	CASSPGQNREAFF
TRBV2	TRBJ1-2	NA	TGTGCCAGCAGTGTGAGGCAGCCTCGTGGCTACACCTTC	CASSVRQPRGYTF
TRBV27	TRBJ1-1	NA	TGTGCCAGCAGTTTAGTGGGGGCGGTCACTGAAGCTTTCTTT	CASSLVGAVTEAFF
TRBV5-8	TRBJ1-1	NA	TGTGCCAGCAGCCCCACAGGGTTAATGAACACTGAAGCTTTCTTT	CASSPTGLMNTEAFF
TRBV2	TRBJ1-2	NA	TGTGCCAGCAGTGAAGTGGGGAGGGCCGCTGGCTATGGCTACACCTTC	CASSEVGRAAGYGYTF
TRBV28	TRBJ2-5	TRBD1	TGTGCCAGCAGCCCGGGACAGGCGTACCAAGAGACCCAGTACTTC	CASSPGQAYQETQYF